The rows below give T cell receptor beta chains drawn from one sample of a study of blood T cell repertoires in COVID-19. Sequenced by immunoSEQ multiplex PCR; TCRdb stores in-frame clones only, minus some. Found here are 17,000 or so clones, 78% of them singletons; the top ten hold 22%. Sequenced material: peripheral blood. Receptors originate from a man between 60 and 75 years old with active or convalescent COVID-19. CDR3s include the opening cysteine and the closing phenylalanine or tryptophan. D genes are given only for firm matches. Part of the rows lack a size; the others show once, few, many or a class for expanded clones.

j_call clone_size v_call d_call cdr3_aa cdr3_nt
TRBJ1-1 - TRBV5-1 - CASSALPELNTEAFF TGCGCCAGCAGCGCCCTCCCGGAGCTAAACACTGAAGCTTTCTTT
TRBJ2-5 few TRBV29-1 - CSVGSETQYF TGCAGCGTTGGAAGCGAGACCCAGTACTTC
TRBJ2-2 - TRBV3-1/TRBV3-2 - CASSPNVHNTGELFF TGTGCCAGCAGCCCCAATGTACACAACACCGGGGAGCTGTTTTTT
TRBJ2-3 - TRBV5-4 - CASSLSGSVGDTQYF TGTGCCAGCAGCTTATCAGGGTCGGTGGGAGATACGCAGTATTTT
TRBJ1-1 - TRBV4-2 - CASSLSEVGTTEAFF TGTGCCAGCAGCCTAAGCGAGGTCGGTACTACTGAAGCTTTCTTT
TRBJ2-7 - TRBV3-1/TRBV3-2 TRBD2 CASSERAGEGYEQYF TGTGCCAGCAGCGAAAGAGCGGGAGAGGGGTACGAGCAGTACTTC
TRBJ2-7 - TRBV11-2 TRBD2 CASSLGLAGGGYEQYF TGTGCCAGCAGCTTGGGACTAGCGGGAGGAGGCTACGAGCAGTACTTC
TRBJ2-7 once TRBV28 - CASSPGGYEQYF TGTGCCAGCAGCCCCGGGGGCTACGAGCAGTACTTC
TRBJ2-5 - TRBV4-2 - CASSQDLEAGAPETQYF TGTGCCAGCAGCCAAGACCTAGAGGCGGGGGCCCCGGAGACCCAGTACTTC
TRBJ2-3 medium-sized TRBV24-1 TRBD2 CATSEFTSGGAPDTQYF TGTGCCACCAGTGAGTTTACTAGCGGGGGGGCCCCGGATACGCAGTATTTT
TRBJ1-2 - TRBV5-1 TRBD1 CASSLGLTGAYGYTF TGCGCCAGCAGCTTGGGCCTGACAGGGGCCTATGGCTACACCTTC
TRBJ2-7 few TRBV9 - CASSVGRAEGEQYF TGTGCCAGCAGCGTAGGGAGGGCGGAGGGCGAGCAGTACTTC
TRBJ1-6 medium-sized TRBV30 - CAWSGIGTNNSPLHF TGTGCCTGGAGTGGAATTGGGACTAATAATTCACCCCTCCACTTT
TRBJ1-1 - TRBV9 - CASSVAEEGFTEAFF TGTGCCAGCAGCGTAGCTGAGGAGGGATTCACTGAAGCTTTCTTT
TRBJ1-2 - TRBV11-3 TRBD1 CASSFEGQGFGGYTF TGTGCCAGCAGCTTCGAGGGACAGGGATTCGGTGGCTACACCTTC
TRBJ2-5 - TRBV6-5 TRBD2 CASSSGTSGFQETQYF TGTGCCAGCAGTTCGGGGACTAGCGGTTTTCAAGAGACCCAGTACTTC
TRBJ2-7 - TRBV5-8 TRBD1 CASSTGQGVSYEQYF TGTGCCAGCAGCACCGGACAGGGGGTATCCTACGAGCAGTACTTC
TRBJ2-2 - TRBV11-2 TRBD2 CASSSLAGGKRTGELFF TGTGCCAGCAGCTCGCTAGCGGGAGGGAAGCGGACCGGGGAGCTGTTTTTT
TRBJ1-2 - TRBV30 TRBD1 CAWTGQGGYGYTF TGTGCCTGGACCGGACAGGGGGGCTATGGCTACACCTTC
TRBJ1-1 - TRBV21-1 - CASPKPDRVGNTEAFF TGTGCCAGCCCAAAGCCCGACAGGGTCGGGAACACTGAAGCTTTCTTT
TRBJ2-5 - TRBV18 TRBD2 CASSRTAGGQETQYF TGTGCCAGCTCACGGACAGCGGGGGGCCAAGAGACCCAGTACTTC
TRBJ1-6 once TRBV6-1 - CASSEARTYNSPLHF TGTGCCAGCAGTGAAGCCAGAACCTATAATTCACCCCTCCACTTT
TRBJ1-1 - TRBV5-1 - CASGRVDTEAFF TGCGCCAGCGGCAGGGTCGACACTGAAGCTTTCTTT
TRBJ2-3 - TRBV27 - CASAPREGDTQYF TGTGCCAGCGCCCCCAGAGAGGGAGATACGCAGTATTTT
TRBJ2-3 - TRBV4-1 TRBD2 CASSRQTSGLAGSDTQYF TGCGCCAGCAGCAGACAGACCAGCGGACTAGCGGGATCAGATACGCAGTATTTT
TRBJ1-2 - TRBV6-4 - CASNGRPGGYTF TGTGCCAGCAACGGCCGGCCAGGAGGCTACACCTTC
TRBJ2-7 - TRBV12-5 - CASGLNRDSSSYEQYF TGTGCTAGTGGTTTGAACCGGGACTCAAGCTCCTACGAGCAGTACTTC
TRBJ1-5 - TRBV5-4 - CASSQGGGRGNQPQHF TGTGCCAGCAGCCAAGGGGGGGGAAGAGGCAATCAGCCCCAGCATTTT
TRBJ1-4 - TRBV28 - CASSFVGRGDEKLFF TGTGCCAGCAGTTTTGTGGGGAGGGGAGATGAAAAACTGTTTTTT
TRBJ2-1 few TRBV25-1 - CASRSLGASYNEQFF TGTGCCAGCAGGTCGTTGGGGGCCTCCTACAATGAGCAGTTCTTC
TRBJ2-1 - TRBV30 TRBD2 CASTRAGGINEQFF TGTGCCTCGACCAGGGCGGGAGGGATCAATGAGCAGTTCTTC
TRBJ1-1 - TRBV9 - CASSATPENTEAFF TGTGCCAGCAGCGCGACACCGGAGAACACTGAAGCTTTCTTT
TRBJ2-1 - TRBV30 - CAWSRRHPPNEQFF TGTGCCTGGAGTCGGAGGCACCCCCCCAATGAGCAGTTCTTC
TRBJ2-5 - TRBV27 TRBD1 CASSSPSRDREETQYF TGTGCCAGCAGTTCCCCCTCCCGGGACAGGGAAGAGACCCAGTACTTC
TRBJ2-3 - TRBV4-1 TRBD1 CASSQLQGAADTQYF TGCGCCAGCAGCCAACTACAGGGGGCCGCGGATACGCAGTATTTT
TRBJ2-7 few TRBV9 - CASSSYGEPFNYEQYF TGTGCCAGCTCATCGTACGGGGAGCCTTTTAACTACGAGCAGTACTTC
TRBJ2-5 - TRBV5-5 - CASSFYREETQYF TGTGCCAGCAGCTTTTACAGGGAAGAGACCCAGTACTTC
TRBJ2-2 - TRBV5-4 TRBD1 CASSLEMGQGASGELFF TGTGCCAGCAGCTTGGAGATGGGACAGGGGGCTTCCGGGGAGCTGTTTTTT
TRBJ1-4 - TRBV6-5 - CASSPKRETNEKLFF TGTGCCAGCAGCCCGAAGCGGGAAACTAATGAAAAACTGTTTTTT
TRBJ2-5 - TRBV30 - CAWSSTGTETQYF TGTGCCTGGAGTTCCACAGGTACGGAGACCCAGTACTTC
TRBJ1-1 - TRBV6-5 - CAALRQFPYEAFF TGTGCCGCCTTGAGACAATTTCCTTATGAAGCTTTCTTT
TRBJ1-2 - TRBV19 - CASSMLGGAGGYTF TGTGCCAGTAGTATGTTAGGGGGGGCCGGGGGCTACACCTTC
TRBJ1-3 few TRBV4-1 - CASLSFGNTIYF TGCGCCAGCCTTTCCTTTGGAAACACCATATATTTT
TRBJ2-3 - TRBV2 - CASSGGVDEVWEADTQYF TGTGCCAGCAGTGGTGGGGTTGATGAGGTCTGGGAGGCAGATACGCAGTATTTT
TRBJ1-1 - TRBV29-1 TRBD1 CSARQGRNTEAFF TGCAGCGCCAGACAGGGCAGGAACACTGAAGCTTTCTTT
TRBJ2-1 - TRBV19 TRBD1 CASSRQGQGAGNEQFF TGTGCCAGTAGTCGGCAGGGACAGGGGGCGGGTAATGAGCAGTTCTTC
TRBJ1-4 - TRBV14 - CASSRALNEKLFF TGTGCCAGCAGCCGGGCTCTTAATGAAAAACTGTTTTTT
TRBJ1-1 - TRBV2 - CASSEQLGGYTEAFF TGTGCCAGCAGTGAACAGTTGGGGGGATACACTGAAGCTTTCTTT
TRBJ1-1 - TRBV11-3 - CASSPPGWGNTEAFF TGTGCCAGCAGCCCTCCGGGGTGGGGTAACACTGAAGCTTTCTTT
TRBJ2-3 once TRBV2 TRBD2 CASRGLADPSDTQYF TGTGCCAGCAGGGGACTAGCGGATCCATCAGATACGCAGTATTTT
TRBJ1-5 - TRBV27 - CASSFTGVGNQPQHF TGTGCCAGCAGTTTTACCGGGGTTGGGAATCAGCCCCAGCATTTT
TRBJ1-1 - TRBV30 - CAWSARSFGGAFF TGTGCCTGGAGTGCCCGATCCTTCGGGGGAGCTTTCTTT
TRBJ2-3 - TRBV3-1/TRBV3-2 TRBD2 CASSPREGVAGVGTDTQYF TGTGCCAGCAGCCCCCGGGAAGGGGTGGCGGGAGTAGGCACAGATACGCAGTATTTT
TRBJ1-2 once TRBV6-1 - CASSDSTYGYTF TGTGCCAGCAGTGATAGCACCTATGGCTACACCTTC
TRBJ2-1 medium-sized TRBV19 - CASSLLAYYSYNEQFF TGTGCCAGTAGTCTATTAGCATACTACTCCTACAATGAGCAGTTCTTC
TRBJ1-2 - TRBV7-2 TRBD1 CASSPQGAVTYGYTF TGTGCCAGCAGCCCGCAGGGGGCTGTAACGTATGGCTACACCTTC
TRBJ2-7 medium-sized TRBV11-2 - CASSLVGQNGDYEQYF TGTGCCAGCAGCTTAGTCGGACAAAATGGAGACTACGAGCAGTACTTC